This T cell receptor beta chain originates from a study of T cells in Graves' hyperthyroidism and ophthalmopathy (dated by TCRdb to between 2017 and 2020). With respect to the entire study: Peripheral blood was sampled at the time of initial diagnosis, prior to any treatment. To identify TCR V-J signatures that set the groups apart, the researchers used a discovery cohort of more than 95 patients, made up of around 40 with Graves' ophthalmopathy and some 56 with stable Graves' hyperthyroidism. An independent validation cohort of around 19 hyperthyroidism patients and 17 patients who later progressed to ophthalmopathy tested prospective prediction of ophthalmopathy. The 100 discovery patients were randomly split 7:3 into training and test sets. In roughly six Graves' hyperthyroidism patients, the study also compared T-cell repertoires from thyroid tissue with T-cell repertoires from blood. Following sampling, methimazole starting at 30 mg daily was given to hyperthyroidism patients, and high-dose intravenous methylprednisolone was given to ophthalmopathy patients. According to the paper, TCR Vbeta CDR3 sequencing was carried out on around 140 peripheral blood samples, which came from approximately 41 ophthalmopathy, under 80 hyperthyroidism and some 17 progressor patients. The full study reports these points: A 13 V-J signature model separated ophthalmopathy from stable hyperthyroidism, with roughly 88% sensitivity and 81.08% specificity in cross-validation and 80%/75% in testing. Most expanded thyroid clonotypes (frequency above 0.001) were also detected in blood, suggesting blood repertoires may reflect thyroid immune responses. During validation, the model predicted progression to ophthalmopathy a median of roughly 7.1 months ahead of onset, with approximately 70% sensitivity and more than 72% specificity. No statistical method was used to set the sample size in advance, and investigators knew the group allocation.

Hyperthyroidism patients were newly diagnosed, with disease duration under 2 months, and aged 18 to 65 years. The study excluded patients with uncontrolled infections, other autoimmune diseases, pregnancy or lactation. Clinical symptoms, serum thyroxine and TRAb, thyroid ultrasound, and orbital computed tomography formed the basis for the diagnoses. Blood from progressor patients was drawn when they were first diagnosed with hyperthyroidism, before any ophthalmopathy symptoms appeared. PBMCs were isolated from 10 ml of fresh peripheral blood by Ficoll-Paque density gradient centrifugation. Progressor patients were first diagnosed with Graves' hyperthyroidism and then developed ophthalmopathy during follow-up. Total RNA was extracted with Trizol reagent, and quality was checked on an Agilent 2100 Bioanalyzer. This clonotype has just one count. It lacks a known antigen. The sample holds no much larger clone one base away, and base qualities are not on file. One read represents weak support.

The TCR beta CDR3 regions were amplified from RNA transcripts. A first-round RT-PCR of the TCR CDR3 used the HTBI primer set with the Qiagen OneStep RT-PCR kit. Libraries were constructed in a second round of multiplex PCR, after which size selection and purification were carried out. Sequencing of the libraries was done on an Illumina HiSeq2000 using paired-end 100 bp reads. The study's processing was this. Raw data were processed with SOAPnuke, discarding reads with adapters, uncalled bases, mean Phred below 15, or no exact constant-primer or identifier match. High-quality paired reads were merged with COPE v1.2.5, and unique nucleotide sequences were defined as clonotypes. MiTCR v1.1 was used to align the clonotypes against IMGT TRBV, TRBD and TRBJ reference segments. Analysis was restricted to V-J combinations with a frequency above 0.0001, which covered 98% to 99.2% of repertoires. The TCS score was defined as the ratio of F50 (clonal expansion) to E x V (chaos), calculated using BLOSUM62-based TCRdist between CDR3 peptides within each V-J. Welch's t-statistics and random forest reduced around 510 V-J features to roughly 13, which were used in a naive Bayes classifier (R e1071). Using fastp trimming at Q25 and MiXCR clonotype assembly, TCRdb reanalyzed the public sequencing data and kept in-frame beta chains. Rows are combined by CDR3 protein, so each entry shows the most common genes and DNA. The V and J calls follow TCRdb's processing rather than the paper's. This sample comprises 130,000 to 150,000 distinct CDR3 sequences, approximately 24% of them detected only once. In total, the top ten clones hold around 70% of the sample.

According to the germline V gene (reference sequence), CDR1 reads LGHDT and CDR2 reads YNNKEL. The CDR3 goes from the cysteine to the phenylalanine over 13 residues. The sequence is cut down to CDR3 DNA, 39 bases in frame from base 1. After removal of 11 bases from V and 7 bases from J, the junction retains 3 bases not matched to a gene. Recombination connected TRBV3-1 to TRBJ2-1; 15 nucleotides in the junction match TRBD2. Sequencing was carried out using blood. The clonotype comes from a woman in her fifties or sixties with Graves' hyperthyroidism that later progressed to Graves' ophthalmopathy. The base sequence is TGTGCCTCCGGGACTAGCGGGAGGAATGAGCAGTTCTTC. Its product reads: CASGTSGRNEQFF.